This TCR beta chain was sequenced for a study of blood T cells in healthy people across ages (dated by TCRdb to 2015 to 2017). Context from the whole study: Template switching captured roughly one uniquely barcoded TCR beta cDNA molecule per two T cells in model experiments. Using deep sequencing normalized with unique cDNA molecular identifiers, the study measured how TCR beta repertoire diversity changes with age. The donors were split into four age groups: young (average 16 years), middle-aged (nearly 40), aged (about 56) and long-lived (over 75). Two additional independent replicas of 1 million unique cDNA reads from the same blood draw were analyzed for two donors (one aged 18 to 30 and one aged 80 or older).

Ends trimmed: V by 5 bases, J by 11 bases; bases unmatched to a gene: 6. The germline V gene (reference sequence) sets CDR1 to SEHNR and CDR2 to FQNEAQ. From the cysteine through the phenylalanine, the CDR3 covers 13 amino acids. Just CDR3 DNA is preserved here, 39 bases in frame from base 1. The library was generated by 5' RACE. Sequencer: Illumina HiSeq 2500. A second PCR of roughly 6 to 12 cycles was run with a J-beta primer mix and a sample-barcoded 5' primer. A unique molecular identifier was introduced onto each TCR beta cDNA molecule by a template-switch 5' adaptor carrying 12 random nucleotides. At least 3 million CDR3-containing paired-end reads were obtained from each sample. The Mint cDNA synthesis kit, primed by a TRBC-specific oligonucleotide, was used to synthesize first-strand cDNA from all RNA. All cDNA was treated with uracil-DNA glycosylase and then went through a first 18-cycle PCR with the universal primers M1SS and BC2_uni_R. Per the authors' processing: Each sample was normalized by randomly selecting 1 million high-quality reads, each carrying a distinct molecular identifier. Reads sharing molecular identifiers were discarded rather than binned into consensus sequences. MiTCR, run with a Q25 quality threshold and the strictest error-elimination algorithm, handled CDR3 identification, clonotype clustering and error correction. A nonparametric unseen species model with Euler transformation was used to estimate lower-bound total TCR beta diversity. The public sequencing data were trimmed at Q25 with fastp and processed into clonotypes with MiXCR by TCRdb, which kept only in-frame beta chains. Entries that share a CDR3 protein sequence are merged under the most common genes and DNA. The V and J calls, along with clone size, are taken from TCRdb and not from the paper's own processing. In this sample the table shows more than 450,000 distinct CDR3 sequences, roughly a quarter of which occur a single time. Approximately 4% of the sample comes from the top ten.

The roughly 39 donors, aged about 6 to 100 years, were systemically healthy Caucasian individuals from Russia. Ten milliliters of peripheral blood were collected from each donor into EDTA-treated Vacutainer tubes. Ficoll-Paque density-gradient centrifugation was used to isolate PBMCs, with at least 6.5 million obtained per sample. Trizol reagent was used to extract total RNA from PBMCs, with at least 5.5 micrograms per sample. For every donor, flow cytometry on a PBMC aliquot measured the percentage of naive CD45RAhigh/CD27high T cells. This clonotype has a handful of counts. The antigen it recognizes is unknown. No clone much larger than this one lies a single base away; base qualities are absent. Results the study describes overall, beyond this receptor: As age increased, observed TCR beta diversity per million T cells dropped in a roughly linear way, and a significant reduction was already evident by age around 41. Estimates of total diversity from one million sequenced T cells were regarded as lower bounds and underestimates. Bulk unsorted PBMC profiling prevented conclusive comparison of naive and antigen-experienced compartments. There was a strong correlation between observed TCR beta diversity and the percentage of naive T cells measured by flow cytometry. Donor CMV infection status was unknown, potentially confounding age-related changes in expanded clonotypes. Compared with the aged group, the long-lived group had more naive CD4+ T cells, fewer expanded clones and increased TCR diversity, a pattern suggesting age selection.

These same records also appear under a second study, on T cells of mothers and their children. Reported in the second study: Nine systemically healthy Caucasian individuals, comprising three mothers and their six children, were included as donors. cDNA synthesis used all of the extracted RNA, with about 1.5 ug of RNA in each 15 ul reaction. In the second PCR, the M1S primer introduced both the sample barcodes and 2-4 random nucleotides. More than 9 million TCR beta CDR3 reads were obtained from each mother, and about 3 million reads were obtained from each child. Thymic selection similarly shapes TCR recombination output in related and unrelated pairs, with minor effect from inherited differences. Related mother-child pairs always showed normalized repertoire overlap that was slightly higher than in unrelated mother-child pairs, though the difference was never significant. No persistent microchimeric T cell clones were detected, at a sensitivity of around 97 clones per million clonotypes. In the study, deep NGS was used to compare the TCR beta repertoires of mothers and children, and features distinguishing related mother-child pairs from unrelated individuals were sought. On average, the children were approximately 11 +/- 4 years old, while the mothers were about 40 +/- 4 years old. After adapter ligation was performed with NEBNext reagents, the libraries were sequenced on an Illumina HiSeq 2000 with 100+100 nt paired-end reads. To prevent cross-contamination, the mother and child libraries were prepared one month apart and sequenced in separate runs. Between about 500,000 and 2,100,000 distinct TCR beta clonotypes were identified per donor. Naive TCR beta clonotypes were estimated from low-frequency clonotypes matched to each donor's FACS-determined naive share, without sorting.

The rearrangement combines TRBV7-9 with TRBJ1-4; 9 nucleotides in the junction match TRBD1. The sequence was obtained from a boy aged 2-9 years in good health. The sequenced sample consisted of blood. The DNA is TGTGCCAGCAGCCTGGGACAGGGAGGGAAACTGTTTTTT. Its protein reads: CASSLGQGGKLFF.